This T cell receptor beta chain was sequenced during a study of beta chain features in type 1 diabetes. Investigators reverse transcribed all isolated RNA, so they sequenced expressed TCRB transcripts. Generated by immunoSEQ multiplex PCR, the TCRdb table keeps only in-frame clones and is missing some. The sample has more than 250,000 clones; approximately 15% are singletons. Germline V gives CDR1 SGHVS, CDR2 FQNEAQ. Trimming took 5 bases from V and 5 from J, leaving 21 bases between them. The CDR3 spans 16 residues. Study-wide results and limits: Among patients with Type 1 diabetes, TCRB CDR3s were moderately but significantly shorter in every one of the four CD4+ subsets. Within the patient group, naive, central memory and Treg TCRB repertoires appeared more similar to each other than within healthy donors.

In regard to this clone: Its specificity is unknown.

The sample taken for sequencing was naive CD4+ T cells from blood. This sequence was found in a man younger than 45 with type 1 diabetes. The V and J genes are TRBV7-8 and TRBJ2-5; a possible D gene is TRBD1 (7 bases). Here the CDR3 DNA reads TGTGCCAGCAGCCGACTTGGAGGGGGCCTCTTGGAGACCCAGTACTTC. This encodes CASSRLGGGLLETQYF.